These 28 T cell receptor beta chains were all obtained from the same sample, sequenced in a study of blood T cells in healthy people across ages. A J-beta primer mix and a sample-barcoded 5' primer were used in a second PCR of roughly 7 to 12 cycles. TCRdb itself ran the 5' RACE reads through MiXCR, one entry per CDR3 protein. The table shows about 1,000,000 distinct CDR3 sequences, with under 55% occurring only once. Source material: blood. The receptor set was obtained from a woman aged 60 to 75 in good health.

Regarding this clonotype: This may come from a read error, since a much larger clone is one base off. The chain is built from TRBV5-1 and TRBJ2-3, with a weak D call TRBD2 (6 bases). Per germline, CDR1 SGHRS and CDR2 YFSETQ. The CDR3 is made up of 14 amino acids. DNA for the CDR3: TGCGCCAGCAGCTTGGCTTCGGGAGTGAGTACGCTGTATTTT. Amino acid sequence: CASSLASGVSTLYF.

The DNA of the CDR3 is TGCAGCCTAGGGGAGGGAGAGACCCAGTACTTC. This translates into CSLGEGETQYF. This sequence joins TRBV29-1 and TRBJ2-7; TRBD2 agrees at 7 bases. With the DNA end fitting TRBJ2-5 better, the J assignment may be wrong. This CDR3 is built from 11 residues. Germline V gives CDR1 SQVTM, CDR2 ANQGSEA.

The chain recombines TRBV29-1 with TRBJ2-1; D is perhaps TRBD2 (6 bases). Between the trimmed V and J ends, which lost 4 bases and 0 bases, there was a span of 13 bases. Germline CDR1 reads SQVTM; CDR2 reads ANQGSEA. This CDR3 has 15 residues. The CDR3 here is CSVVGRPDSYNEQFF. CDR3 DNA: TGCAGCGTTGTCGGGAGACCCGACTCCTACAATGAGCAGTTCTTC.

This clonotype was seen only a few times. The chain couples TRBV6-1 to TRBJ2-1; D is perhaps TRBD1 (7 bases). The CDR3 contains 15 residues. Trimming pared 1 base from V and 9 bases from J, leaving 16 bases between. The germline V gene has CDR1 MNHNS and CDR2 SASEGT. CDR3: CASSEGRGAVAEQFF. The CDR3 DNA follows: TGTGCCAGCAGTGAAGGCAGGGGGGCGGTAGCTGAGCAGTTCTTC.

The chain uses TRBV20-1 and TRBJ1-5; possible D gene TRBD1, 6 bases. Germline V gives CDR1 DFQATT, CDR2 SNEGSKA (reference sequence). Trimming stripped 1 base from V and 5 bases from J, with 12 bases between. This CDR3 region has 14 residues. As DNA, the CDR3 is TGCAGTGCTAGAGGTGGGACAAGGGATCAGCCCCAGCATTTT. It specifies CSARGGTRDQPQHF.

V and J are TRBV20-1 and TRBJ2-7; 9 bases fit TRBD2. The CDR3 loop spans 14 amino acids. Looked up from germline, CDR1 is DFQATT and CDR2 is SNEGSKA (reference sequence). The V segment lost 4 bases and the J segment 6 bases; nucleotides outside the gene matches: 10. The CDR3 DNA follows: TGCAGTGCTATTAATGCGGGAGGGCCGGGCGAGCAGTACTTC. Translated, it gives CSAINAGGPGEQYF.

The chain joins TRBV3-1 to TRBJ1-4; D not resolved. CDR1 and CDR2 from the germline V gene are LGHDT and YNNKEL (reference sequence). The CDR3 length is 13 residues. Trimming left V 0 bases short and J 10 bases short, with 9 bases between. The CDR3: CASSQEYSGKLFF. The CDR3, as DNA: TGTGCCAGCAGCCAAGAGTACAGTGGAAAACTGTTTTTT.

Only a few counts were recorded for this clonotype. The chain combines TRBV6-5 with TRBJ2-3; no firm D call. The CDR3 has 14 residues. Trimming removed 0 bases at V and 4 bases at J, with 8 bases between. Germline CDR1 is MNHEY and CDR2 is SVGAGI. This CDR3 reads CASSYSKSADTQYF. In DNA form, the CDR3 reads TGTGCCAGCAGTTACTCTAAGTCGGCAGATACGCAGTATTTT.

This clonotype was counted between two and nine times. This sequence joins TRBV5-1 and TRBJ2-3, with 9 bases matching TRBD2. CDR1 and CDR2 from the germline V gene are SGHRS and YFSETQ. Trimming removed 4 bases from V and 0 bases from J; junction bases left unmatched: 6. The CDR3 runs to 16 residues. The CDR3 loop is CASSAETSGSTDTQYF. CDR3 nucleotides: TGCGCCAGCAGCGCGGAAACTAGCGGGAGCACAGATACGCAGTATTTT. Based on the CDR3 plus reference TRBV5-1 and TRBJ2-3, the full variable domain is KAGVTQTPRYLIKTRGQQVTLSCSPISGHRSVSWYQQTPGQGLQFLFEYFSETQRNKGNFPGRFSGRQFSNSRSEMNVSTLELGDSALYLCASSAETSGSTDTQYFGPGTRLTVL.

In its sample, this clonotype was seen a few times. A much larger clonotype is one base distant, so this may be a read error. The chain has TRBV29-1 and TRBJ2-5; 8 nucleotides match TRBD2. The end of the DNA aligns better with TRBJ2-1, so the J call may be wrong. This CDR3 is 12 amino acids long. Germline values: CDR1 SQVTM, CDR2 ANQGSEA. In DNA form, the CDR3 reads TGCAGCACGGGAGCGGGAGTCCACGAGCAGTTCTTC. Translation: CSTGAGVHEQFF.

The rearrangement uses TRBV27 and TRBJ2-7, with D perhaps assigned TRBD1 or TRBD2 (5 bases each). The CDR3 consists of 14 residues. The germline V gene has CDR1 MNHEY and CDR2 SMNVEV (reference sequence). Trimming left V 9 bases short and J 4 bases short, with 19 bases between. CDR3 sequence: CARCPGRTGYEQYF. DNA of the CDR3: TGTGCCAGATGTCCGGGGCGGACGGGGTACGAGCAGTACTTC.

The chain combines TRBV20-1 with TRBJ2-5; perhaps TRBD1 as D (6 bases). The last part of the DNA fits TRBJ2-7 better; the J call may be wrong. Germline V gene data show CDR1 as DFQATT and CDR2 as SNEGSKA (reference sequence). The CDR3 contains 12 residues. The DNA of the CDR3 is TGCAGTGCTAGTTCCACAGGGTACGAGCAGTACTTC. This sequence encodes CSASSTGYEQYF.

The rearrangement joins TRBV21-1 to TRBJ1-6. TRBV21-1 counts as a pseudogene. The CDR3 consists of 13 residues. The CDR3 region has the DNA TGTGCCAGCAGCAAATCGAGGGTATCACCCCTCCACTTT. It yields the protein CASSKSRVSPLHF.

This clonotype turned up a few times. The chain recombines TRBV10-3 with TRBJ2-5; 7 bases agree with TRBD2. The ends lost 4 bases at V and 6 bases at J; junction bases unmatched: 11. CDR1 ENHRY and CDR2 SYGVKD come from the germline V gene. The CDR3 spans 15 residues. In DNA form, the CDR3 reads TGTGCCATCAGTGGTGCGGGGGATAGCACAAAGACCCAGTACTTC. This codes for CAISGAGDSTKTQYF.

V gene TRBV29-1 combines with J gene TRBJ1-1, with D possibly matching TRBD1 (6 bases). The CDR3 loop spans 14 amino acids. Germline V gene data show CDR1 as SQVTM and CDR2 as ANQGSEA. V gave up 2 bases and J gave up 4 bases, with 14 bases separating them. DNA of the CDR3: TGCAGCGTTGAATCCCCGGGGGCTAGCACTGAAGCTTTCTTT. It codes for CSVESPGASTEAFF. Based on the CDR3 plus reference TRBV29-1 and TRBJ1-1, the full variable domain is SAVISQKPSRDICQRGTSLTIQCQVDSQVTMMFWYRQQPGQSLTLIATANQGSEATYESGFVIDKFPISRPNLTFSTLTVSNMSPEDSSIYLCSVESPGASTEAFFGQGTRLTVV.

The V gene is TRBV7-3, the J gene TRBJ2-1; 13 positions agree with TRBD2. CDR3 length: 16 residues. J lost 6 bases, V lost 1 base, and 3 bases had no gene match. Looked up from germline, CDR1 is SGHTA and CDR2 is FQGTGA. The CDR3 DNA reads TGTGCCAGCAGCTTAAAAGGGACTAGCGGGACCAATGAGCAGTTCTTC. This encodes CASSLKGTSGTNEQFF.

The chain employs TRBV4-2 and TRBJ2-3; no definite D call. The CDR3 extends over 13 amino acids. Trimming left V 0 bases short and J 6 bases short, with 7 bases between. Germline V lookup: CDR1 LGHNA, CDR2 YNFKEQ. Here the CDR3 reads CASSQDMRDTQYF. CDR3 sequence (DNA): TGTGCCAGCAGCCAAGATATGCGGGATACGCAGTATTTT.

This rearrangement joins TRBV10-3 to TRBJ1-6, with 9 bases lining up with TRBD1. Germline lookup yields CDR1 ENHRY and CDR2 SYGVKD. V trimming: 2 bases; J trimming: 7 bases; junction bases outside the gene matches: 6. The CDR3 runs to 16 residues. In DNA, the CDR3 is TGTGCCATCAGTGAGACTTGGACAGGGGAGAATTCACCCCTCCACTTT. Its translation is CAISETWTGENSPLHF.

This clonotype has just a few counts. This rearrangement joins TRBV9 to TRBJ2-3; D is perhaps TRBD1 (6 bases). With 2 bases removed from V and 6 bases from J, the gap between germline ends came to 16 bases. The CDR3 covers 15 residues. Germline V gene sequence: CDR1 SGDLS, CDR2 YYNGEE. CDR3 sequence (DNA): TGTGCCAGCAGCGTGGGGACATTGGTTTTCGATACGCAGTATTTT. This gives the protein CASSVGTLVFDTQYF.

Only a few counts were recorded for this clonotype. CDR3 loop: CSVEWFTDTQYF. The CDR3 coding sequence is TGCAGCGTTGAATGGTTCACAGATACGCAGTATTTT. The V gene is TRBV29-1, the J gene TRBJ2-3; D unclear. V dropped 2 bases and J dropped 2 bases, with 5 bases sitting between them. This CDR3 spans 12 amino acids. Germline V lookup: CDR1 SQVTM, CDR2 ANQGSEA.

There are a few counts of this clonotype. This chain connects TRBV12-3 or TRBV12-4 to TRBJ2-1, with TRBD2 identical over 11 bases. The CDR3 is made up of 20 amino acids. V lost 8 bases to trimming and J lost 6 bases; unmatched junction nucleotides: 24. In DNA form, the CDR3 reads TGTGCCAGCGGGAACACCGGGGGCTTCGCGACTAGCGGGACGGGCAATGAGCAGTTCTTC. This gives the protein CASGNTGGFATSGTGNEQFF.

The chain is built from TRBV5-1 and TRBJ1-1; TRBD1 is a possible D gene (6 bases). The CDR3 has 15 residues. With 1 base removed from V and 3 bases from J, the gap between germline ends came to 13 bases. Germline values: CDR1 SGHRS, CDR2 YFSETQ. CDR3 DNA: TGCGCCAGCAGCTTGACAGGGAAGGTGGACACTGAAGCTTTCTTT. This sequence encodes CASSLTGKVDTEAFF.

In this sample, this clonotype turned up once. One end of the junction fails to match germline, which may point to a read error. V and J are TRBV7-3 and TRBJ2-7; either TRBD1 or TRBD2 may supply D (5 bases each). Germline CDR1 is SGHTA and CDR2 is FQGTGA. The CDR3 is made up of 16 amino acids. The CDR3 DNA reads TGTGCCAGCACCGCCGGAAGGTCGGGGCCCCGGAAGGAGCAGTGCTTC. Its translation: CASTAGRSGPRKEQCF. The full variable domain, its missing parts supplied by reference TRBV7-3 and TRBJ2-7, is GAGVSQTPSNKVTEKGKYVELRCDPISGHTALYWYRQSLGQGPEFLIYFQGTGAADDSGLPNDRFFAVRPEGSVSTLKIQRTERGDSAVYLCASTAGRSGPRKEQCFGPGTRLTVT.

The chain carries TRBV12-3 or TRBV12-4 and TRBJ2-5; 8 bases align to TRBD2. V shed 6 bases, J shed 7 bases, and the junction held 10 bases outside the gene matches. The CDR3 totals 14 residues. The CDR3 loop reads CASRSTSGTPTQYF. DNA of the CDR3: TGTGCCAGCAGATCCACTAGCGGCACACCGACCCAGTACTTC.

This clonotype appeared a few times. The V call is TRBV29-1, the J call TRBJ1-2, with D unclear. This CDR3 has 14 residues. The V end was cut by 0 bases, the J end by 0 bases, with 8 bases between. CDR1 is SQVTM, CDR2 ANQGSEA, per germline. This chain's CDR3 is CSVEERAANYGYTF. The CDR3, as DNA: TGCAGCGTTGAAGAGAGGGCTGCTAACTATGGCTACACCTTC.

The chain is built from TRBV20-1 and TRBJ1-4; 7 bases line up with TRBD1. Losses at the gene ends were 6 bases for V and 0 bases for J; bases not matched to a gene: 7. The CDR3 contains 15 residues. Germline assignment: CDR1 DFQATT and CDR2 SNEGSKA (reference sequence). In DNA, the CDR3 is TGCAGTGCCCGGGACAGCTTTTCAACTAATGAAAAACTGTTTTTT. Translation gives CSARDSFSTNEKLFF.

This clonotype was seen a few times. The chain links TRBV6-1 to TRBJ2-1; D gene uncertain. This CDR3 has 12 amino acids. V gave up 1 base and J gave up 6 bases, with 4 bases separating them. In germline, CDR1 is MNHNS, CDR2 SASEGT. The CDR3 region is CASSEGRNEQFF. The CDR3 bases are TGTGCCAGCAGTGAAGGACGCAATGAGCAGTTCTTC.

A single count supports this clonotype. V and J are TRBV4-1 and TRBJ2-1, with 10 bases identical to TRBD2. V dropped 0 bases and J dropped 3; count of bases not matched to a gene: 2. Germline loops: CDR1 MGHRA, CDR2 YSYEKL. The CDR3 is made up of 16 amino acids. In DNA form, the CDR3 reads TGCGCCAGCAGCCAAGATCTAGCGGGAGTCTACAATGAGCAGTTCTTC. This translates into CASSQDLAGVYNEQFF.